This T cell receptor beta chain was sequenced for a study of T cell changes during pregnancy in multiple sclerosis. Profiled with immunoSEQ multiplex PCR; TCRdb holds only in-frame clones, not every one. The sample yields tens of thousands of clones, approximately 91% seen once. In germline, CDR1 is MNHEY, CDR2 SMNVEV (reference sequence). The ends were cut back, 1 base at V and 0 bases at J, with 7 bases in the middle. This CDR3 has 16 residues. The specimen was peripheral blood, collected in the first trimester of pregnancy. The V and J genes are TRBV27 and TRBJ1-6; maybe TRBD1 (5 bases). The receptor comes from a female donor with multiple sclerosis, enrolled in a pregnancy study. CDR3 protein: CASSLYGGSYNSPLHF. The DNA for the CDR3 is TGTGCCAGCAGTTTATACGGGGGCTCCTATAATTCACCCCTCCACTTT.